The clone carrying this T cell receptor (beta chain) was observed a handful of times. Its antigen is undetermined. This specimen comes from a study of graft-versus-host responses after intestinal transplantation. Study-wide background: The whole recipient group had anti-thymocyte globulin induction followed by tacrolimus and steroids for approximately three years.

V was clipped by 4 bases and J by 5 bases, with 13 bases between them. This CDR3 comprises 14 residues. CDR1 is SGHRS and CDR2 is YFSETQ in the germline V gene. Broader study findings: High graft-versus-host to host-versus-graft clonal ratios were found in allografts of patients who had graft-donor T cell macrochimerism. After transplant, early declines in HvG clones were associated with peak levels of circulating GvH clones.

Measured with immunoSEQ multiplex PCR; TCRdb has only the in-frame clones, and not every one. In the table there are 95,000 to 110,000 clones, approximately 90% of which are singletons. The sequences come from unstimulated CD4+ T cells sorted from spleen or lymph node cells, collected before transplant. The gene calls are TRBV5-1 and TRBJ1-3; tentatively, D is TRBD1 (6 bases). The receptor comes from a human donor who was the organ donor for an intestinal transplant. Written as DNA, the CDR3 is TGCGCCAGCAGCGCCGGGGGGGGCCGAAACACCATATATTTT. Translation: CASSAGGGRNTIYF.